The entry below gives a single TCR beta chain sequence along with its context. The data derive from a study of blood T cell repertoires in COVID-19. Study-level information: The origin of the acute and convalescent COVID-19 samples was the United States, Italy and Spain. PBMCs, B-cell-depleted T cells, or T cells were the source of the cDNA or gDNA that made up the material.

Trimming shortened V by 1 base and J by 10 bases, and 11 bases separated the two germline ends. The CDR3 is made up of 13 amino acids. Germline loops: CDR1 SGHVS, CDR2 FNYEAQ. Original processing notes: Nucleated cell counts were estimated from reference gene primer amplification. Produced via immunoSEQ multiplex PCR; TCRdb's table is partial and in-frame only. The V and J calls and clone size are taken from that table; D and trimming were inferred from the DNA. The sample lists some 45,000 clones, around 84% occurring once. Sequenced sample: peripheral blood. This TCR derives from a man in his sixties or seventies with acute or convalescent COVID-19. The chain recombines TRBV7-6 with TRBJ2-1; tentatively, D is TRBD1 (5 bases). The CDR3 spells CASSLGSGNEQFF. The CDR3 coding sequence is TGTGCCAGCAGCTTAGGATCAGGGAACGAGCAGTTCTTC. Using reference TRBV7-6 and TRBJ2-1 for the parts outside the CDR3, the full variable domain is GAGVSQSPRYKVTKRGQDVALRCDPISGHVSLYWYRQALGQGPEFLTYFNYEAQQDKSGLPNDRFSAERPEGSISTLTIQRTEQRDSAMYRCASSLGSGNEQFFGPGTRLTVL.